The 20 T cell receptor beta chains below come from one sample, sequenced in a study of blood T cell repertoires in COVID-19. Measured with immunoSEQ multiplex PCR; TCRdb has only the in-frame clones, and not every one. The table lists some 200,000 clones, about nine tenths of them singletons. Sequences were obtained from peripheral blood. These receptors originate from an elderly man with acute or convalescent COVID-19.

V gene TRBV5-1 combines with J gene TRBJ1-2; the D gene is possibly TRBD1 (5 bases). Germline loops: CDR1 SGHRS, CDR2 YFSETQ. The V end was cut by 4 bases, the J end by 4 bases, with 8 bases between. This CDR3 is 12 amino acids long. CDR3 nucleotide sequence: TGCGCCAGCAGCGGGGCACTCTATGGCTACACCTTC. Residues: CASSGALYGYTF.

CDR3 DNA sequence: TGCGCCAGCAGCCTGGTTGCGGGCTCGGAGACCCAGTACTTC. Protein: CASSLVAGSETQYF. This rearrangement joins TRBV5-1 to TRBJ2-5; D possibly corresponds to TRBD2 (5 bases). Germline CDR1 SGHRS, CDR2 YFSETQ. The CDR3 has 14 amino acids. Trimming left V 4 bases short and J 5 bases short, with 15 bases between.

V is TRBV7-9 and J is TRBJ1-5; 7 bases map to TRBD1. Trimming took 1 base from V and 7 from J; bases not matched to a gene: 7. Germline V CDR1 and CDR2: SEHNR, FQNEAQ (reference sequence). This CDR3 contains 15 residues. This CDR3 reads CASSLGTGAGQPQHF. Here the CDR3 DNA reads TGTGCCAGCAGCTTAGGGACAGGAGCTGGGCAGCCCCAGCATTTT. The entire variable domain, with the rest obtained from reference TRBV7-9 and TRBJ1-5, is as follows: DTGVSQNPRHKITKRGQNVTFRCDPISEHNRLYWYRQTLGQGPEFLTYFQNEAQLEKSRLLSDRFSAERPKGSFSTLEIQRTEQGDSAMYLCASSLGTGAGQPQHFGDGTRLSIL.

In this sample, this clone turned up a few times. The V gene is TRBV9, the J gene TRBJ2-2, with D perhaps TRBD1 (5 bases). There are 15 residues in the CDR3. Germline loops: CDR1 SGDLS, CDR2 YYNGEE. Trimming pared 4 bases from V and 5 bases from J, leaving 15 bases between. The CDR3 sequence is CASSQGIRGTGELFF. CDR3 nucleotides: TGTGCCAGCAGCCAAGGGATTAGGGGAACCGGGGAGCTGTTTTTT.

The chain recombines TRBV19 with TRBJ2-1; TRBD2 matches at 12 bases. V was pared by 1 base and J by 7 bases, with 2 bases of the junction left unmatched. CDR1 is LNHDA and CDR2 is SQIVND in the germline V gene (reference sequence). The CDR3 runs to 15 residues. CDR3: CASSIGLAGANEQFF. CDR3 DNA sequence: TGTGCCAGTAGTATAGGACTAGCGGGAGCAAATGAGCAGTTCTTC.

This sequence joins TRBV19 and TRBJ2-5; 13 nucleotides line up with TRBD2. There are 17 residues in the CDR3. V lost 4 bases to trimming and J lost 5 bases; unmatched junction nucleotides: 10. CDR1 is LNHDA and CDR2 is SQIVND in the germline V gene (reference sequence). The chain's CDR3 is CASSRGTSGIGRETQYF. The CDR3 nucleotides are TGTGCCAGTAGTAGGGGGACTAGCGGGATCGGACGGGAGACCCAGTACTTC.

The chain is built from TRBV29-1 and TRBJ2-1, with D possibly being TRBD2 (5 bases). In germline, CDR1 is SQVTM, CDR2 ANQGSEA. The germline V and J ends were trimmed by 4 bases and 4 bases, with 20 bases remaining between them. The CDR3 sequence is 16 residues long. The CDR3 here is CSVASPTSSFYNEQFF. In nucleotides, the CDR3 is TGCAGCGTTGCTTCCCCCACTAGTTCCTTTTACAATGAGCAGTTCTTC.

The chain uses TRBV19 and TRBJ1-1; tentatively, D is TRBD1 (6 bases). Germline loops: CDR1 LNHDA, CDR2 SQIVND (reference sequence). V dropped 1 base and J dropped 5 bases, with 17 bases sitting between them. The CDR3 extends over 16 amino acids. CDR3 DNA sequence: TGTGCCAGTAGTATAGTCCCGACAGGCTTGGGGACTGAAGCTTTCTTT. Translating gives CASSIVPTGLGTEAFF. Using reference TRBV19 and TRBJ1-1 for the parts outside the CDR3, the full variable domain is DGGITQSPKYLFRKEGQNVTLSCEQNLNHDAMYWYRQDPGQGLRLIYYSQIVNDFQKGDIAEGYSVSREKKESFPLTVTSAQKNPTAFYLCASSIVPTGLGTEAFFGQGTRLTVV.

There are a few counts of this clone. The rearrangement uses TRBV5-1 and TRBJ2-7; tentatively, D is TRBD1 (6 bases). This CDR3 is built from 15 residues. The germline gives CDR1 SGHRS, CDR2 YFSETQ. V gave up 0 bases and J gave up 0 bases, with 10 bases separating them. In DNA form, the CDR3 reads TGCGCCAGCAGCTTGGACAGGACAGCCTCCTACGAGCAGTACTTC. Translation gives CASSLDRTASYEQYF.

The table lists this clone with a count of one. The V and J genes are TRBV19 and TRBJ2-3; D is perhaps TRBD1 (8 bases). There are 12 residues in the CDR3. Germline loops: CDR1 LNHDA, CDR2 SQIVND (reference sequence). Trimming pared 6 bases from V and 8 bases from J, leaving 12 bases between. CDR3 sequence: CASSTGGGTQYF. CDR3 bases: TGTGCCAGTAGCACAGGGGGGGGTACGCAGTATTTT.

The CDR3 is CASSPHGLAETDTQYF. In DNA, the CDR3 is TGTGCCAGCAGCCCACATGGACTAGCGGAGACAGATACGCAGTATTTT. This chain links TRBV7-2 with TRBJ2-3; 10 nucleotides agree with TRBD2. CDR3 size: 16 residues. Germline V gene lookup returns CDR1 SGHTA and CDR2 FQGNSA. The junction had 8 bases not matched to a gene; V was cut back by 5 bases and J by 3 bases.

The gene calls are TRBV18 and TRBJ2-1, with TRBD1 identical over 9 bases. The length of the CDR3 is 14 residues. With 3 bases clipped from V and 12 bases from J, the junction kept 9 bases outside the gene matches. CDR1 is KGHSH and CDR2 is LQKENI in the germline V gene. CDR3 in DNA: TGTGCCAGCTCACCGCCGGGACAGGGAGAGCTGCAGTTCTTC. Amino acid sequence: CASSPPGQGELQFF.

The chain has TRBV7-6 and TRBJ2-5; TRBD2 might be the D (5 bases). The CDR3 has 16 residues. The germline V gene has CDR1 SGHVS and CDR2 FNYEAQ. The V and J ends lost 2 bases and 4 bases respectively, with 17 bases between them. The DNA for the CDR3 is TGTGCCAGCAGCTTATCTAGGATGAGAGGAGGAGAGACCCAGTACTTC. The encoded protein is CASSLSRMRGGETQYF.

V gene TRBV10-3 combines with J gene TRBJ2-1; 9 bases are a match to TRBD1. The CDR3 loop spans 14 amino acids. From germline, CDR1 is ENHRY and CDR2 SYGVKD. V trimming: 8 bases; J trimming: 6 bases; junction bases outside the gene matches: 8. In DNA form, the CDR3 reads TGTGCCATCGACGCAGGACAGGGGTCCAATGAGCAGTTCTTC. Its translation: CAIDAGQGSNEQFF.

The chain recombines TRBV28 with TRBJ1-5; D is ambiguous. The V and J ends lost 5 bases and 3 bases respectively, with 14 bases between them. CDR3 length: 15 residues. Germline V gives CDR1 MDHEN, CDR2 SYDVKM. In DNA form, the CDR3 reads TGTGCCAGCAGTACTACCCGGATTTTCAATCAGCCCCAGCATTTT. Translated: CASSTTRIFNQPQHF. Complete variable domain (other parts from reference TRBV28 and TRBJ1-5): DVKVTQSSRYLVKRTGEKVFLECVQDMDHENMFWYRQDPGLGLRLIYFSYDVKMKEKGDIPEGYSVSREKKERFSLILESASTNQTSMYLCASSTTRIFNQPQHFGDGTRLSIL.

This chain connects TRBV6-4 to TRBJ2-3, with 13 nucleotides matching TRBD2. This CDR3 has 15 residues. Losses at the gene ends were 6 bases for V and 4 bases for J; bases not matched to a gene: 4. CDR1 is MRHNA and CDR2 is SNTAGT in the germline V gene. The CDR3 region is CASRKLAGGPDTQYF. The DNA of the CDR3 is TGTGCCAGCAGGAAACTAGCGGGAGGGCCAGATACGCAGTATTTT.

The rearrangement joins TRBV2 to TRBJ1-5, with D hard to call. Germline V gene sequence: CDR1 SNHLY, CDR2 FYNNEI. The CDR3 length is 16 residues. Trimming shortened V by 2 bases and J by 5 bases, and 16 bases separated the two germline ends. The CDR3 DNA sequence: TGTGCCAGCAGTGAATCGCCGGGAGCTTCTTATCAGCCCCAGCATTTT. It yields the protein CASSESPGASYQPQHF.

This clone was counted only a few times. The CDR3 DNA reads as TGTGCCAGCAGCGCCCGGGACAGAAATTCACCCCTCCACTTT. Amino acids: CASSARDRNSPLHF. The chain is built from TRBV9 and TRBJ1-6, with TRBD1 matching over 7 bases. The CDR3 has 14 amino acids. Germline V lookup: CDR1 SGDLS, CDR2 YYNGEE. V lost 3 bases and J lost 7; bases outside the gene matches: 4.

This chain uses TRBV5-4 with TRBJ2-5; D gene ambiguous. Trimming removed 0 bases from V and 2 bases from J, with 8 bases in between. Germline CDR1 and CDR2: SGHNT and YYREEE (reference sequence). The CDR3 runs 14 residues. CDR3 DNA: TGTGCCAGCAGCTTGGGGCAGGTTCAAGAGACCCAGTACTTC. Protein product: CASSLGQVQETQYF.

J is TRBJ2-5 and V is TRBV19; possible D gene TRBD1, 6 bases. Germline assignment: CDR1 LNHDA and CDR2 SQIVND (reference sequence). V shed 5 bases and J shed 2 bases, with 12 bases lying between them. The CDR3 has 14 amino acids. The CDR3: CASSVQGPQETQYF. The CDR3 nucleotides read TGTGCCAGTAGTGTACAGGGTCCACAAGAGACCCAGTACTTC.